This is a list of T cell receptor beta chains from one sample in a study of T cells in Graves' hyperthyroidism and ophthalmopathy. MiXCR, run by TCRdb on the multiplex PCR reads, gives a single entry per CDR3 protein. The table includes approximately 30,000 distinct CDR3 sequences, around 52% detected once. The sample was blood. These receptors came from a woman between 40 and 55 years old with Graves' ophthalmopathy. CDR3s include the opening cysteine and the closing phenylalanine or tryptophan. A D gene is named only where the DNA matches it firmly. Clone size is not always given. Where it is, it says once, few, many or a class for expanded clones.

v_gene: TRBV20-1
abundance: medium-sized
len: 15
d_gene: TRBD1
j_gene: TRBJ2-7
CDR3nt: TGCAGTGCTAGAGATTTTACAGGGGATGCCTACGAGCAGTACTTC
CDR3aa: CSARDFTGDAYEQYF

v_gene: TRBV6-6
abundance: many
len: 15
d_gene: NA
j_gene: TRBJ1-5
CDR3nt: TGTGCCAGCAGTTATATGGGGGTGGGCAATCAGCCCCAGCATTTT
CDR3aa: CASSYMGVGNQPQHF

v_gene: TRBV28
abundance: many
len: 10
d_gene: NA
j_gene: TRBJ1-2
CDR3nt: TGTGCCAGCGGGGGACCTGGCTACACCTTC
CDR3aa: CASGGPGYTF

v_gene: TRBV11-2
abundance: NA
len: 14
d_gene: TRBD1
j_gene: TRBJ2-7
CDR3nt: TGTGCCAGCAGCTTAGTGACAGGGAATGGCGAGCAGTACTTC
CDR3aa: CASSLVTGNGEQYF

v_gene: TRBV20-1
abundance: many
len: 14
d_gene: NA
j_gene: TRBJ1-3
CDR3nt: TGCAGTGCGAAGAGGGTGGCGGCTGGAAACACCATATATTTT
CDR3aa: CSAKRVAAGNTIYF

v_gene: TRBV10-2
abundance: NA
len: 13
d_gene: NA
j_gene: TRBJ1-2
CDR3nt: TGCGCCAGCAGTTCCGGGGCAAGTTGGGGCTACACCTTC
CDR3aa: CASSSGASWGYTF

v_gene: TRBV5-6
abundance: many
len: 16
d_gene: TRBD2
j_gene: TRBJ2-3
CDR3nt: TGTGCCAGCAGTCACCGACTAGCGGGCAGCACAGATACGCAGTATTTT
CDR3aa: CASSHRLAGSTDTQYF

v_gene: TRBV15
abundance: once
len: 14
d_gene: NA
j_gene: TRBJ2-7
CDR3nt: TGTGCCACCAGCAGAGATCGACACTCCTACGAGCAGTACTTC
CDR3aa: CATSRDRHSYEQYF

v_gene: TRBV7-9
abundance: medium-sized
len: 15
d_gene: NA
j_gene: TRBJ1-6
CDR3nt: TGTGCCAGCAGCTTAACGACAAGGGGGGATTCACCCCTCCACTTT
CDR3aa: CASSLTTRGDSPLHF

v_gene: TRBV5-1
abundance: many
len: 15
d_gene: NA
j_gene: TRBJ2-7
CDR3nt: TGCGCCAGCAGCTTGGCCGCTCCGGGTAGACACGAGCAGTACTTC
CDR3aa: CASSLAAPGRHEQYF

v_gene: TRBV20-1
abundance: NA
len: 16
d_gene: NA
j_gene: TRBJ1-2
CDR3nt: TGCAGTGCTAGGGGGGCAGGGGACCATTCTAACTATGGCTACACCTTC
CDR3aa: CSARGAGDHSNYGYTF

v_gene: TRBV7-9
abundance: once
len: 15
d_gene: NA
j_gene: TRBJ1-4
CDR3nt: TGTGCCAGCAGCTTAATGGGGAGGACTAATGAAAAACTGTTTTTT
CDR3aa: CASSLMGRTNEKLFF

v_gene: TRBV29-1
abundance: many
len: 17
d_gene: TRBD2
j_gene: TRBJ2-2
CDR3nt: TGCAGCCATCCCACGATCCCGGGGAGGGTCGGCACCGGGGAGCTGTTTTTT
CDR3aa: CSHPTIPGRVGTGELFF

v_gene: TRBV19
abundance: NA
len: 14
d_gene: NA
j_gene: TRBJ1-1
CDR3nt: TGTGCCACCCTAGCTCGGGGCGGGGGCACTGAAGCTGTCTTT
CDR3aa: CATLARGGGTEAVF

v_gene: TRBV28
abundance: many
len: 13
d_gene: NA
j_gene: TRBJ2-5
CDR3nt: TGTGCCAGCAGTGGGGGGAAGCGAGAGACCCAGTACTTC
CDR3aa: CASSGGKRETQYF

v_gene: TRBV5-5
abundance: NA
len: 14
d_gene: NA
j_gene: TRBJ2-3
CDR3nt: TGTGCCAGCAACGAACAGGGTAGCACAGCTACGCAGTATTTT
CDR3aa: CASNEQGSTATQYF

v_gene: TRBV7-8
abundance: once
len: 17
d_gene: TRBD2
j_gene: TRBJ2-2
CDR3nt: TGTGCCACCAGCTTCGGACTAGCGGGGGGGGGCACCGGGGAGCTGTTTTTT
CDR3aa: CATSFGLAGGGTGELFF

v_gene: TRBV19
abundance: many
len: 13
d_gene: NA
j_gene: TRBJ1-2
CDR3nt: TGTGCCAGTATGCCGGCAGCGGTAAATGGCTACACCTTC
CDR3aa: CASMPAAVNGYTF

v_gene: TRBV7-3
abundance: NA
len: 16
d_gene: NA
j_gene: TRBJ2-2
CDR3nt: TGTGCCAGCAGCTTAACGGGTAGCGGCTACACCGGGGAGCTGTTTTTT
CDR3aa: CASSLTGSGYTGELFF

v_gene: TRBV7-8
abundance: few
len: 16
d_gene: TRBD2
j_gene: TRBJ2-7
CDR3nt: TGTGCCAGCAGCTTAGAACTAGCGGGGGGGGCCTACGAGCAGTACTTC
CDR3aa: CASSLELAGGAYEQYF

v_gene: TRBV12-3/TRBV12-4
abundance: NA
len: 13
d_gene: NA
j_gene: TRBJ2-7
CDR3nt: TGTGCCAAGGAAGGGTCAGTTGGATACGAGCAGTACTTC
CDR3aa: CAKEGSVGYEQYF

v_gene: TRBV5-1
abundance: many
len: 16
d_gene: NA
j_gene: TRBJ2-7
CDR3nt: TGCGCCAGCAGCTTGTTAGGGCAGGGGTCAGCCTACGAGCAGTACTTC
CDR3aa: CASSLLGQGSAYEQYF

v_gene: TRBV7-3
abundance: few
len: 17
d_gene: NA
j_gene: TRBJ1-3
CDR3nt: TGTGCCAGCAGCTTAAAATGGCAGGGGCGTGCTGGAAACACCATATATTTT
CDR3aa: CASSLKWQGRAGNTIYF

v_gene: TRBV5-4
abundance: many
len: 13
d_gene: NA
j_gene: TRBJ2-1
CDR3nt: TGTGCCAGCAGCGCACAGGACCGGAATGAGCAGTTCTTC
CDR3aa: CASSAQDRNEQFF

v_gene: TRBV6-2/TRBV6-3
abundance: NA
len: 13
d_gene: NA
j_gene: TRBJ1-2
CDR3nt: TGTGCCAGCAGCCACGGGGTTAGGGAGGGCTACACCTTC
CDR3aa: CASSHGVREGYTF

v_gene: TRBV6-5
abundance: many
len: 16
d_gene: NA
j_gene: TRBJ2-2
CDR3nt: TGTGCCAGCAGTTACTCGATACCTATGAACACCGGGGAGCTGTTTTTT
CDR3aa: CASSYSIPMNTGELFF

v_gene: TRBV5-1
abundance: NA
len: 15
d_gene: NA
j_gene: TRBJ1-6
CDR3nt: TGCGCCAGCAGCTTGTCTCGAAGTGCCAATTCACCCCTCCACTTT
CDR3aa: CASSLSRSANSPLHF

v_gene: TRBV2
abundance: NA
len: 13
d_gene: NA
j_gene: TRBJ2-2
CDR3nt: TGTGCCAGCATGCTCGAGACGGCCGGGGAGCTGTTTTTT
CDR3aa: CASMLETAGELFF

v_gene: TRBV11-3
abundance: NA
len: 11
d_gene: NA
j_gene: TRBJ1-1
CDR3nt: TGTGCCAGCAGCTTAGATATGCGAGCTTTCTTT
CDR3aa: CASSLDMRAFF

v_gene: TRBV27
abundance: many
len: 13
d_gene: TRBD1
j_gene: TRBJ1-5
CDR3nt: TGTGCCAGCAGTGACAGGGGCCGTCAGCCCCAGCATTTT
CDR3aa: CASSDRGRQPQHF

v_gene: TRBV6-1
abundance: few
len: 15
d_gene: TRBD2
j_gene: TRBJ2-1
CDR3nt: TGTGCCAGCAGTTTTAGCGGGGGCCAGGGGTTTGAGCAGTTCTTC
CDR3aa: CASSFSGGQGFEQFF

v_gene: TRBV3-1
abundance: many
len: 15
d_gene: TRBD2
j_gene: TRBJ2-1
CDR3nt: TGTGCCAGCAGCATAGCGGGAGCCCCCTACAATGAGCAGTTCTTC
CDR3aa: CASSIAGAPYNEQFF

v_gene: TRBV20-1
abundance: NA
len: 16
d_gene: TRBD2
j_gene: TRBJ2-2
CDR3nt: TGCAGTGCTAGTGGGCTAGCGGGAGCGAACACCGGGGAGCTGTTTTTT
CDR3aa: CSASGLAGANTGELFF